The 30 T cell receptor beta chains presented below share a single source sample, sequenced in a study of identical twins. TCRdb re-analysed the 5' RACE reads in MiXCR, keeping a single row per CDR3 protein. The sample lists approximately 670,000 distinct CDR3 sequences; 5.5% to 6.5% were seen once. Sequenced sample: naive T cells sorted from blood. These receptors all stem from a young man in good health.

This clonotype was counted ten times or more. The gene calls are TRBV5-1 and TRBJ1-2, with a possible D match to TRBD1 (6 bases). Trimming shortened V by 7 bases and J by 4 bases, and 11 bases separated the two germline ends. This CDR3 is 12 amino acids long. CDR1 and CDR2 (germline): SGHRS, YFSETQ. The CDR3 DNA sequence: TGCGCCAGCTCAGAGGACAGCTATGGCTACACCTTC. It is translated as CASSEDSYGYTF.

CDR3 residues: CASSFYTKETQYF. The CDR3 region has the DNA TGTGCCAGCAGCTTCTATACCAAAGAGACCCAGTACTTC. V and J are TRBV7-9 and TRBJ2-5; no definite D call. Germline V lookup: CDR1 SEHNR, CDR2 FQNEAQ (reference sequence). V was clipped by 3 bases and J by 3 bases, with 8 bases between them. CDR3 size: 13 residues.

This clonotype was counted between two and nine times. The gene calls are TRBV6-2 or TRBV6-3 and TRBJ2-7, with a possible D match to TRBD2 (5 bases). The V gene's germline CDR1 is MNHEY and CDR2 SVGEGT. This CDR3 is built from 13 residues. V was trimmed by 4 bases and J by 3 bases, leaving 10 bases between them. The CDR3 DNA reads as TGTGCCAGCAGTTCGGCTACTAGCTACGAGCAGTACGTC. It is translated as CASSSATSYEQYV.

This clonotype has a handful of counts. The CDR3 sequence: CASNTPTSPGTDTQYF. CDR3 bases: TGTGCCAGCAACACGCCCACTAGCCCTGGCACAGATACGCAGTATTTT. The chain is built from TRBV7-9 and TRBJ2-3, with D possibly matching TRBD2 (6 bases). Trimming cost V 7 bases and J 1 base, with 18 bases left between them. The CDR3 extends over 16 amino acids. CDR1 and CDR2 (germline): SEHNR, FQNEAQ (reference sequence).

This clonotype was counted ten times or more. The rearrangement uses TRBV5-4 and TRBJ2-1; 10 nucleotides line up with TRBD2. The CDR3 covers 19 residues. Germline CDR1 reads SGHNT; CDR2 reads YYREEE (reference sequence). The ends lost 0 bases at V and 0 bases at J; junction bases unmatched: 9. The CDR3 region has the DNA TGTGCCAGCAGCTTGGCCGGGGGACTAGCGAGCGTCTCCTACAATGAGCAGTTCTTC. Protein product: CASSLAGGLASVSYNEQFF.

A remark on this clonotype: This likely stems from a read error, as it lies one base from a far larger clone. The CDR3, as DNA: TGTCCCAGCAGCGTAGGGGGAAATGAGCAGTTCTTC. It encodes CPSSVGGNEQFF. The chain has TRBV9 and TRBJ2-1, with a possible D match to TRBD1 (6 bases). The CDR3 is 12 amino acids. CDR1 and CDR2 (germline): SGDLS, YYNGEE.

The chain links TRBV15 to TRBJ2-5; 10 nucleotides align to TRBD1. This CDR3 spans 16 amino acids. Germline loops: CDR1 LNHNV, CDR2 YYDKDF (reference sequence). The V gene end was trimmed by 5 bases and the J gene end by 4 bases; junction bases not matched to a gene: 10. The CDR3 coding sequence is TGTGCCACCAGCCGTGAGGGGACAGGGGAACGAGAGACCCAGTACTTC. Its protein product is CATSREGTGERETQYF.

This clonotype occurred many times. V and J are TRBV20-1 and TRBJ1-2; 12 bases map to TRBD1. The V gene's germline CDR1 is DFQATT and CDR2 SNEGSKA (reference sequence). This CDR3 is 15 amino acids long. J lost 4 bases, V lost 6 bases, and 9 bases had no gene match. The DNA of the CDR3 is TGCAGTGCAGAGGATGGGACAGGGGGCATCTATGGCTACACCTTC. Encoded protein: CSAEDGTGGIYGYTF.

The rearrangement links TRBV30 to TRBJ1-6; 7 bases agree with TRBD1. Germline loops: CDR1 GTSNPN, CDR2 SVGIG (reference sequence). The trim removed 3 bases at V and 13 bases at J, leaving 9 bases unmatched. This CDR3 has 13 amino acids. CDR3 DNA sequence: TGTGCCTGGAGCGAACAAACAGGGGATCCCCTCCACTTT. This codes for CAWSEQTGDPLHF. The whole variable domain, filled in from reference TRBV30 and TRBJ1-6, reads SQTIHQWPATLVQPVGSPLSLECTVEGTSNPNLYWYRQAAGRGLQLLFYSVGIGQISSEVPQNLSASRPQDRQFILSSKKLLLSDSGFYLCAWSEQTGDPLHFGNGTRLTVT.

This clonotype was recorded a few times. This rearrangement joins TRBV5-1 to TRBJ2-2; 7 bases are a match to TRBD2. CDR3 length: 15 amino acids. The V and J ends lost 4 bases and 4 bases, in that order; junction bases with no gene match: 7. From germline, CDR1 is SGHRS and CDR2 YFSETQ. This CDR3 is CASSPILATTGELFF. The DNA of the CDR3 is TGCGCCAGCAGCCCCATACTAGCGACCACCGGGGAGCTGTTTTTT. Using reference TRBV5-1 and TRBJ2-2 for the parts outside the CDR3, the full variable domain is KAGVTQTPRYLIKTRGQQVTLSCSPISGHRSVSWYQQTPGQGLQFLFEYFSETQRNKGNFPGRFSGRQFSNSRSEMNVSTLELGDSALYLCASSPILATTGELFFGEGSRLTVL.

The chain employs TRBV3-1 and TRBJ2-1; D is perhaps TRBD2 (6 bases). V lost 0 bases to trimming and J lost 9 bases, with 9 bases between them. The CDR3 has 13 residues. CDR1 and CDR2 from the germline V gene are LGHDT and YNNKEL (reference sequence). Written as DNA, the CDR3 is TGTGCCAGCAGCCAAGACGGGAGAAGTGAGCAGTTCTTC. Translated, it gives CASSQDGRSEQFF.

This clonotype was detected many times. The chain recombines TRBV24-1 with TRBJ1-1; a weak D match, TRBD1 (5 bases). CDR1 and CDR2 from the germline V gene are KGHDR and SFDVKD. V dropped 0 bases and J dropped 1 base, with 14 bases sitting between them. The CDR3 length is 17 residues. CDR3 sequence: CATSDLVRQGENTEAFF. The DNA for the CDR3 is TGTGCCACCAGTGATTTGGTTAGGCAGGGTGAGAACACTGAAGCTTTCTTT.

This chain links TRBV12-3 or TRBV12-4 with TRBJ2-7; 7 bases map to TRBD2. V lost 6 bases, J lost 3 bases, and 8 bases stayed unmatched. This CDR3 is built from 14 residues. CDR3 region: CASSRGLPGYEQYV. The CDR3 bases are TGTGCCAGCAGCCGGGGACTACCAGGCTACGAGCAGTACGTC.

This clonotype was observed at least ten times. The CDR3 reads CATSRTVSNQPQHF. In nucleotides, the CDR3 is TGTGCCACCAGCAGGACTGTGAGCAATCAGCCCCAGCATTTT. The chain carries TRBV15 and TRBJ1-5; D call uncertain. CDR1 and CDR2 from the germline V gene are LNHNV and YYDKDF (reference sequence). This CDR3 spans 14 amino acids. Trimming took off 3 bases at V and 1 base at J, with 7 bases between the two ends.

The chain has TRBV5-1 and TRBJ2-5; possible D gene TRBD2, 5 bases. Germline V CDR1 and CDR2: SGHRS, YFSETQ. The CDR3 totals 13 residues. The V gene lost 2 bases and the J gene lost 5 bases, with 10 bases spanning the gap. The CDR3 is CASSFGSSETQYF. The DNA of the CDR3 is TGCGCCAGCAGCTTCGGTTCTAGCGAGACCCAGTACTTC. Full variable domain (remainder filled in from reference TRBV5-1 and TRBJ2-5): KAGVTQTPRYLIKTRGQQVTLSCSPISGHRSVSWYQQTPGQGLQFLFEYFSETQRNKGNFPGRFSGRQFSNSRSEMNVSTLELGDSALYLCASSFGSSETQYFGPGTRLLVL.

This clonotype was seen more than once but under ten times. This sequence joins TRBV6-5 and TRBJ1-3; 8 positions agree with TRBD1. This CDR3 spans 19 amino acids. Germline values: CDR1 MNHEY, CDR2 SVGAGI. V lost 1 base to trimming and J lost 0 bases; unmatched junction nucleotides: 11. The CDR3 spells CASSYFYWDRSDSGNTIYF. The CDR3 region has the DNA TGTGCCAGCAGTTACTTCTACTGGGACAGGTCCGACTCTGGAAACACCATATATTTT.

V and J are TRBV6-1 and TRBJ2-2; D may be TRBD1 (6 bases). V lost 6 bases, J lost 0 bases, and 17 bases lay in between. Germline loops: CDR1 MNHNS, CDR2 SASEGT. There are 17 residues in the CDR3. CDR3 nucleotides: TGTGCCAGCAGCTTCGAGATGGGGGCGCCGAACACCGGGGAGCTGTTTTTT. Translation: CASSFEMGAPNTGELFF.

This clonotype occurred many times. The rearrangement links TRBV20-1 to TRBJ2-2; D remains ambiguous. The CDR3 covers 16 residues. The germline CDR1 and CDR2 sequences are DFQATT and SNEGSKA (reference sequence). V was trimmed by 0 bases and J by 1 base, leaving 12 bases between them. The CDR3: CSARDPRKGNTGELFF. For the CDR3, the DNA is TGCAGTGCTAGAGATCCCCGTAAGGGGAACACCGGGGAGCTGTTTTTT.

This clonotype was seen at least ten times. CDR3 in DNA: TGTGCCAGCAGCTCTGGGACAGGGGGCGAAAATCAGCCCCAGCATTTT. This translates into CASSSGTGGENQPQHF. The chain recombines TRBV7-9 with TRBJ1-5; 12 nucleotides match TRBD1. With V trimmed by 4 bases and J by 4 bases, 5 bases remained unmatched. The CDR3 covers 16 residues. The germline gives CDR1 SEHNR, CDR2 FQNEAQ (reference sequence).

This clonotype was found many times. The chain links TRBV7-9 to TRBJ2-2; D assignment may be TRBD1 or TRBD2 (5 bases each). CDR3 length: 13 residues. CDR1 is SEHNR and CDR2 is FQNEAQ in the germline V gene (reference sequence). V was clipped by 11 bases and J by 7 bases, with 17 bases between them. CDR3 sequence (DNA): TGTGCCGAGAGGACCAGGGACGGCGGGGAGCTGTTTTTT. Translating gives CAERTRDGGELFF.

The gene calls are TRBV5-1 and TRBJ2-3; no clear D gene. The CDR3 has 15 amino acids. The germline V gene encodes CDR1 SGHRS and CDR2 YFSETQ. V lost 0 bases and J 4 bases, leaving 12 bases between the germline ends. Written as DNA, the CDR3 is TGCGCCAGCAGCTTGGCCCTCGGTGGCGCAGATACGCAGTATTTT. Translating it yields CASSLALGGADTQYF. Looking up the rest from reference TRBV5-1 and TRBJ2-3 gives the full variable domain: KAGVTQTPRYLIKTRGQQVTLSCSPISGHRSVSWYQQTPGQGLQFLFEYFSETQRNKGNFPGRFSGRQFSNSRSEMNVSTLELGDSALYLCASSLALGGADTQYFGPGTRLTVL.

This clonotype was found a few times. The chain combines TRBV28 with TRBJ1-1; TRBD1 is a possible D gene (6 bases). CDR1 MDHEN and CDR2 SYDVKM come from the germline V gene. The CDR3 has 14 residues. V dropped 6 bases and J dropped 4 bases, with 15 bases sitting between them. The CDR3 here is CASSYTQGSTEAFF. The CDR3 region has the DNA TGTGCCAGCAGCTATACACAGGGAAGCACTGAAGCTTTCTTT.

The chain carries TRBV2 and TRBJ2-7, with 7 bases matching TRBD2. Trimming took 6 bases from V and 5 from J; bases not matched to a gene: 7. The CDR3 length is 13 residues. Per the germline V gene, CDR1 is SNHLY and CDR2 is FYNNEI. The CDR3 loop reads CASRAGVVNEQYV. Written as DNA, the CDR3 is TGTGCCAGCAGGGCGGGAGTGGTAAACGAGCAGTACGTC.

This clonotype appeared many times. V is TRBV6-6 and J is TRBJ2-5; D not certain. The CDR3 spans 11 residues. V shed 8 bases and J shed 5 bases, with 9 bases lying between them. CDR1 and CDR2 from the germline V gene are MNHNY and SVGAGI (reference sequence). The CDR3: CASRSRETQYF. The CDR3 DNA is TGTGCCAGCCGATCCCGGGAGACCCAGTACTTC.

Many counts were recorded for this clonotype. The chain has TRBV20-1 and TRBJ2-7; the D call may be TRBD1 or TRBD2 (5 bases each). The V end was cut by 3 bases, the J end by 4 bases, with 13 bases between. The CDR3 covers 13 residues. The V gene's germline CDR1 is DFQATT and CDR2 SNEGSKA (reference sequence). CDR3 in amino acids: CSASAGTLYEQYF. For the CDR3, the DNA is TGCAGTGCTAGCGCTGGGACCTTGTACGAGCAGTACTTC.

Only a few counts were recorded for this clonotype. The V call is TRBV6-1, the J call TRBJ1-4; TRBD1 might be the D (5 bases). The CDR3 runs to 14 residues. Germline CDR1 MNHNS, CDR2 SASEGT. V dropped 6 bases and J dropped 3 bases, with 11 bases sitting between them. The DNA of the CDR3 is TGTGCCAGCAGGAGGGACGGGGCTAATGAAAAACTGTTTTTT. The encoded protein is CASRRDGANEKLFF.

The rearrangement joins TRBV12-3 or TRBV12-4 to TRBJ2-5; D is perhaps TRBD1 or TRBD2 (7 bases each). This CDR3 has 16 residues. V lost 3 bases, J lost 2 bases, and 16 bases lay in between. The CDR3 sequence: CASSLGGEGAQETQYF. The CDR3 DNA is TGTGCCAGCAGTTTGGGAGGGGAGGGGGCTCAAGAGACCCAGTACTTC.

This clonotype was observed many times. The chain has TRBV24-1 and TRBJ1-5; D remains unclear. V lost 5 bases and J lost 0, with 7 bases in between. CDR1 is KGHDR and CDR2 is SFDVKD in the germline V gene. The CDR3 has 14 amino acids. As DNA, the CDR3 is TGTGCCACCAGTGCGGGGTATAGCAATCAGCCCCAGCATTTT. It translates to CATSAGYSNQPQHF.

Ten or more counts support this clonotype. The chain joins TRBV5-6 to TRBJ2-7; D remains unclear. Germline assignment: CDR1 SGHDT and CDR2 YYEEEE. The germline V and J ends were trimmed by 0 bases and 6 bases, with 4 bases remaining between them. This CDR3 spans 11 amino acids. CDR3 in amino acids: CASSLASEQYF. The DNA of the CDR3 is TGTGCCAGCAGCTTGGCATCCGAGCAGTACTTC.

Many counts were recorded for this clonotype. This chain uses TRBV12-3 or TRBV12-4 with TRBJ1-1, with a tentative D call TRBD1 (6 bases). Trimming removed 4 bases at V and 6 bases at J, with 12 bases between. The CDR3 is 13 residues long. The CDR3 DNA sequence: TGTGCCAGCAGTTATGACAGGCTGGCTGAAGCTTTCTTT. Translation: CASSYDRLAEAFF.